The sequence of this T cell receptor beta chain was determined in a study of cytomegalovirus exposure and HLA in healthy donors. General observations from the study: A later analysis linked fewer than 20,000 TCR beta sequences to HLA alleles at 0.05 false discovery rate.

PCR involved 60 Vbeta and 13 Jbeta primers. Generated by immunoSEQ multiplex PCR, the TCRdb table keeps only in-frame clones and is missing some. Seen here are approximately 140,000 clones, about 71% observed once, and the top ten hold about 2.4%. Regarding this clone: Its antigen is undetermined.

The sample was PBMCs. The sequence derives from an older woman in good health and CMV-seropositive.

The CDR3 nucleotides are TGCGCCAGCAGCTTGGCGGACAGCTCCTACGAGCAGTACTTC. Translation gives CASSLADSSYEQYF. J is TRBJ2-7 and V is TRBV5-1; the D gene is possibly TRBD1 (6 bases). In germline, CDR1 is SGHRS, CDR2 YFSETQ. The CDR3 is 14 amino acids. V was trimmed by 0 bases and J by 0 bases, leaving 7 bases between them.